Below are 14 T cell receptor beta chains sequenced from a single sample in a study of blood T cell repertoires in COVID-19. The table came from immunoSEQ multiplex PCR; TCRdb's copy has only in-frame clones and leaves some out. Of 70,000 or so clones detected, 70% to 80% appear once; the ten largest clones hold over 20%. The sequencing sample was made of peripheral blood. Every receptor here comes from a man in his 70s with acute or convalescent COVID-19.

The genes are TRBV28 and TRBJ2-3; the D gene is possibly TRBD2 (5 bases). The germline V and J ends were trimmed by 1 base and 4 bases, with 12 bases remaining between them. This CDR3 has 15 residues. Germline CDR1 and CDR2: MDHEN and SYDVKM. The CDR3 bases are TGTGCCAGCAGTTTATCAACCGGGATAGCAGATACGCAGTATTTT. Amino acids: CASSLSTGIADTQYF.

The rearrangement joins TRBV20-1 to TRBJ2-1; no definite D call. The length of the CDR3 is 16 residues. V was trimmed by 3 bases and J by 0 bases, leaving 15 bases between them. Germline V CDR1 and CDR2: DFQATT, SNEGSKA (reference sequence). The CDR3 reads CSASALKYSSYNEQFF. The DNA of the CDR3 is TGCAGTGCTAGTGCCCTGAAGTATAGCTCCTACAATGAGCAGTTCTTC.

The chain couples TRBV19 to TRBJ2-6; weak D call: TRBD2 (6 bases). In germline, CDR1 is LNHDA, CDR2 SQIVND (reference sequence). This CDR3 comprises 14 residues. The V and J ends lost 8 bases and 0 bases respectively, with 8 bases between them. The CDR3: CASRDFSGANVLTF. For the CDR3, the DNA is TGTGCCAGTCGGGACTTCTCTGGGGCCAACGTCCTGACTTTC.

This clone was counted between two and nine times. The chain is built from TRBV10-3 and TRBJ1-2; 7 bases fit TRBD1. The CDR3 spans 14 residues. Germline V gives CDR1 ENHRY, CDR2 SYGVKD. Losses at the gene ends were 5 bases for V and 0 bases for J; bases not matched to a gene: 3. CDR3 sequence: CAISNRGSNYGYTF. The CDR3 DNA is TGTGCCATCAGTAACAGGGGATCTAACTATGGCTACACCTTC.

About this clone itself: The sample carries other DNA sequences with the same CDR3. V usage is TRBV11-2 and J usage is TRBJ2-7, with 7 nucleotides matching TRBD1. Germline CDR1 and CDR2: SGHAT and FQNNGV. The V and J ends lost 5 bases and 0 bases, in that order; junction bases with no gene match: 4. The CDR3 extends over 14 amino acids. The CDR3 here is CASSLGTASYEQYF. The DNA for the CDR3 is TGTGCCAGCAGCCTAGGGACAGCCTCCTACGAGCAGTACTTC.

The V gene is TRBV7-9, the J gene TRBJ2-7; D perhaps matches TRBD2 (5 bases). Germline V CDR1 and CDR2: SEHNR, FQNEAQ (reference sequence). V shed 0 bases and J shed 6 bases, with 6 bases lying between them. This CDR3 comprises 12 residues. The DNA of the CDR3 is TGTGCCAGCAGCTTAGCCGGGGTCGAGCAGTACTTC. Translated: CASSLAGVEQYF.

V is TRBV19 and J is TRBJ2-5; 7 bases agree with TRBD2. The V gene's germline CDR1 is LNHDA and CDR2 SQIVND (reference sequence). The CDR3 is made up of 13 amino acids. The trim removed 7 bases at V and 4 bases at J, leaving 6 bases unmatched. As DNA, the CDR3 is TGTGCCAGTAACGGCGGGAGAACAGAGACCCAGTACTTC. It yields the protein CASNGGRTETQYF.

CDR3 sequence reads: CASSLYRGANTEAFF. CDR3 in DNA: TGTGCCAGCAGTCTTTACAGGGGGGCAAACACTGAAGCTTTCTTT. The chain joins TRBV6-5 to TRBJ1-1, with 8 positions matching TRBD1. CDR1 and CDR2 from the germline V gene are MNHEY and SVGAGI. The CDR3 consists of 15 residues. Trimming cost V 5 bases and J 2 bases; bases outside gene matches: 7.

V usage is TRBV28 and J usage is TRBJ2-2; no clear D. CDR3 size: 15 residues. Trimming took off 6 bases at V and 7 bases at J, with 18 bases between the two ends. Germline assignment: CDR1 MDHEN and CDR2 SYDVKM. The CDR3 protein is CASSSPIDGGGELFF. Here the CDR3 DNA reads TGTGCCAGCAGCTCACCAATTGACGGCGGCGGGGAGCTGTTTTTT.

This clone was found a few times. The chain uses TRBV3-1 (or the pseudogene TRBV3-2) and TRBJ2-3; TRBD2 agrees at 14 bases. The CDR3 runs 18 residues. Germline V gene sequence: CDR1 LGHDT, CDR2 YNNKEL (reference sequence). V gave up 3 bases and J gave up 4 bases; unmatched junction bases: 9. The CDR3: CASSQDPTSGRDSDTQYF. In DNA, the CDR3 is TGTGCCAGCAGCCAGGATCCGACTAGCGGGAGGGACTCAGATACGCAGTATTTT.

The V call is TRBV28, the J call TRBJ1-2; 10 nucleotides match TRBD1. Trimming removed 6 bases from V and 2 bases from J; junction bases left unmatched: 6. Germline assignment: CDR1 MDHEN and CDR2 SYDVKM. The CDR3 contains 15 residues. The CDR3 spells CASRTGQGKNYGYTF. As DNA, the CDR3 is TGTGCCAGCAGAACGGGACAGGGGAAGAACTATGGCTACACCTTC.

The J gene is TRBJ2-1, the V gene TRBV7-3, with unresolved D. The CDR3 spans 13 residues. V was pared by 2 bases and J by 5 bases, with 7 bases between. The germline V gene has CDR1 SGHTA and CDR2 FQGTGA. The CDR3 DNA reads TGTGCCAGCAGCTTATCAGTAAACAATGAGCAGTTCTTC. This translates into CASSLSVNNEQFF.

This chain's CDR3 is CASSYSGRVGQGAFF. The CDR3 nucleotides are TGTGCCAGCAGTTACTCGGGCCGGGTTGGTCAGGGGGCTTTCTTT. The V call is TRBV6-6, the J call TRBJ1-1; TRBD1 might be the D (6 bases). Germline V gene lookup returns CDR1 MNHNY and CDR2 SVGAGI (reference sequence). The CDR3 runs 15 residues. Trimming took 0 bases from V and 11 from J, leaving 19 bases between them.

The sample holds many counts of this clone. The junction does not match germline at one end; this may be a read error. V and J are TRBV27 and TRBJ1-5, with TRBD1 matching over 11 bases. CDR1 and CDR2 (germline): MNHEY, SMNVEV (reference sequence). The length of the CDR3 is 15 residues. Written as DNA, the CDR3 is TGTGCCAGCAGCCCTTGGACAGGGGGCAACCAGCCCCAGCATTTT. It translates to CASSPWTGGNQPQHF.